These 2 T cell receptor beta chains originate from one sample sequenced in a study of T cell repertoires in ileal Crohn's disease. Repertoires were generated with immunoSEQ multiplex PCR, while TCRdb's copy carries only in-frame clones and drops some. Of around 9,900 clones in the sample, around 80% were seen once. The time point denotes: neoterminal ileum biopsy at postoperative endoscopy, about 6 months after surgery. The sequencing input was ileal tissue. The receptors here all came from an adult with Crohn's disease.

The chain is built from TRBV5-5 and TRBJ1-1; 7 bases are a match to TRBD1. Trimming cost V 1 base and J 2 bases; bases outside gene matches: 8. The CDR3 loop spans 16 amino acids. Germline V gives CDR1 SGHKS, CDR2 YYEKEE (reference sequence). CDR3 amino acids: CASSLRTGVFNTEAFF. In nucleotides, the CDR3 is TGTGCCAGCAGCTTGAGAACAGGGGTTTTTAACACTGAAGCTTTCTTT.

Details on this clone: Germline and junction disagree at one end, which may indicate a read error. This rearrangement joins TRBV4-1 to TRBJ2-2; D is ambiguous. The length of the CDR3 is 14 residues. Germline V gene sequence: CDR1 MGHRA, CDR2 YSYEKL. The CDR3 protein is CASSQDVQPGELFF. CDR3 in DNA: TGCGCCAGCAGCCAAGATGTACAGCCCGGAGAGCTGTTTTTT.